This entry describes one T cell receptor beta chain. CDR1 is DFQATT, CDR2 SNEGSKA, per germline (reference sequence). V was cut by 6 bases and J by 5 bases, with 19 bases left in between. CDR3 length: 15 residues. This sample is drawn from a study of patients and donors after allogeneic stem cell transplantation. One entry per CDR3 protein, called by TCRdb with MiXCR from the RT-PCR reads. The repertoire holds 15,000 to 25,000 distinct CDR3 sequences, with about 5% as singletons. This sequence joins TRBV20-1 and TRBJ2-2; a possible D gene is TRBD2 (6 bases). Sample: blood, either unsorted or a sorted T cell fraction (not recorded which). The sequence came from a human donor who was either an allogeneic HSCT recipient or a stem cell or donor lymphocyte infusion donor (not recorded which). It is not recorded whose cells these are; they may come from a transplant donor. The CDR3 DNA reads TGCAGTGCAATGATGCCGGGACTCGGAACCGGGGAGCTGTTTTTT. This encodes CSAMMPGLGTGELFF.